These 14 T cell receptor beta chains were all obtained from the same sample, sequenced in a study of shared clonotypes between healthy human individuals. Sequencing used immunoSEQ multiplex PCR; TCRdb keeps in-frame clones, though not all of them. The repertoire holds about 2.1 million clones, with about 93% as singletons. Selected positively for CCR7 and CD45RO-negative, naive CD8 cells excluded terminally differentiated effector memory CD45RA+ cells. Sequenced material: naive CD8+ T cells from PBMCs. The receptors shown here come from a man aged 18 to 30 in good health. Some clones in this sample may be carry-over from other donors' samples.

Note on this clone: Within the sample, other DNA sequences also encode this same CDR3. The chain uses TRBV4-3 and TRBJ1-1, with unresolved D. Germline V gene sequence: CDR1 LGHNA, CDR2 YSLEER. The CDR3 sequence is 14 residues long. Trimming took 0 bases from V and 4 from J, leaving 9 bases between them. CDR3 sequence reads: CASSQDLRGTEAFF. The CDR3, as DNA: TGCGCCAGCAGCCAAGATTTGAGAGGCACTGAAGCTTTCTTT.

This chain connects TRBV7-3 to TRBJ2-5; TRBD1 is a possible D gene (6 bases). The CDR3 totals 15 residues. Germline CDR1 is SGHTA and CDR2 is FQGTGA. Between the trimmed V and J ends, which lost 0 bases and 3 bases, there was a span of 11 bases. The CDR3 region has the DNA TGTGCCAGCAGCTTAACGGGGGCCCACAAAGAGACCCAGTACTTC. This encodes CASSLTGAHKETQYF.

This chain joins TRBV29-1 and TRBJ2-3, with 7 bases identical to TRBD2. This CDR3 comprises 16 residues. The trim removed 5 bases at V and 2 bases at J, leaving 13 bases unmatched. Germline values: CDR1 SQVTM, CDR2 ANQGSEA. CDR3 residues: CSVLGRQRGFTDTQYF. The CDR3 nucleotides are TGCAGCGTTTTGGGCCGGCAGCGGGGATTCACAGATACGCAGTATTTT.

The genes are TRBV4-1 and TRBJ1-1; D perhaps matches TRBD1 (5 bases). The CDR3 is made up of 15 amino acids. Germline V lookup: CDR1 MGHRA, CDR2 YSYEKL. Trimming cost V 4 bases and J 6 bases, with 18 bases left between them. CDR3 nucleotide sequence: TGCGCCAGCAGCCCCGCCGGGGGTTCGACGGCTGAAGCTTTCTTT. This codes for CASSPAGGSTAEAFF.

CDR3 sequence reads: CASSVTPGTTKNIQYF. The DNA of the CDR3 is TGTGCCAGCAGCGTAACCCCCGGGACTACCAAAAACATTCAGTACTTC. The gene calls are TRBV9 and TRBJ2-4; 7 bases agree with TRBD2. CDR3 size: 16 residues. J gave up 2 bases and V 1 base, and 6 bases lay outside the gene matches. CDR1 SGDLS and CDR2 YYNGEE come from the germline V gene.

This sequence joins TRBV7-9 and TRBJ1-6; possibly TRBD1 for D (5 bases). Looked up from germline, CDR1 is SEHNR and CDR2 is FQNEAQ (reference sequence). The CDR3 totals 14 residues. Trimming stripped 5 bases from V and 9 bases from J, with 14 bases between. For the CDR3, the DNA is TGTGCCAGCAGCCCGAGGGGCCTTCTTTCACCCCTCCACTTT. This translates into CASSPRGLLSPLHF.

As concerns this clone: Other DNA sequences in this sample translate to the same CDR3. The rearrangement uses TRBV7-6 and TRBJ2-7; weak D call: TRBD2 (6 bases). This CDR3 spans 14 amino acids. V gave up 1 base and J gave up 1 base, with 8 bases separating them. CDR1 is SGHVS, CDR2 FNYEAQ, per germline. The CDR3 region has the DNA TGTGCCAGCAGCTTAGGGGGAGGATCCTACGAGCAGTACTTC. Its protein product is CASSLGGGSYEQYF.

The V call is TRBV28, the J call TRBJ2-5; D not resolved. Trimming pared 6 bases from V and 7 bases from J, leaving 18 bases between. Germline-derived CDR1 and CDR2 are MDHEN and SYDVKM. This CDR3 has 14 residues. The CDR3 DNA sequence: TGTGCCAGCAGCCTGAGGCCTCCCCCGGGGACCCAGTACTTC. It codes for CASSLRPPPGTQYF.

Of note for this clone: In the same sample, other DNA sequences code for this CDR3. V and J are TRBV27 and TRBJ2-3; D remains unclear. CDR1 MNHEY and CDR2 SMNVEV come from the germline V gene (reference sequence). This CDR3 has 13 amino acids. The ends were cut back, 3 bases at V and 3 bases at J, with 7 bases in the middle. This CDR3 reads CASSFLGTDTQYF. In DNA form, the CDR3 reads TGTGCCAGCAGTTTTCTGGGGACAGATACGCAGTATTTT.

As to this clone: One end of the junction varies from germline; a read error may be responsible. This chain uses TRBV7-9 with TRBJ2-3; tentative D call: TRBD2 (6 bases). CDR1 and CDR2 from the germline V gene are SEHNR and FQNEAQ (reference sequence). CDR3 length equals 13 residues. In DNA form, the CDR3 reads TGCATATTAGCGGTCCCTAGCACAGATACGCAGTATTTT. Amino acid sequence: CILAVPSTDTQYF.

CDR3 coding DNA: TGTGCCAGCAGCCCAACTGTGGGCAATGAGCAGTTCTTC. Translating gives CASSPTVGNEQFF. The chain combines TRBV7-9 with TRBJ2-1; D not certain. V lost 5 bases and J 6 bases, leaving 11 bases between the germline ends. Germline assignment: CDR1 SEHNR and CDR2 FQNEAQ (reference sequence). This CDR3 is built from 13 residues.

This clone occurred a few times. The sample carries other DNA sequences with the same CDR3. The rearrangement links TRBV27 to TRBJ2-7; TRBD2 aligns across 7 bases. This CDR3 has 14 amino acids. In germline, CDR1 is MNHEY, CDR2 SMNVEV (reference sequence). V was pared by 3 bases and J by 0 bases, with 2 bases of the junction left unmatched. Here the CDR3 reads CASSFGGSSYEQYF. The CDR3, as DNA: TGTGCCAGCAGTTTCGGCGGGAGCTCCTACGAGCAGTACTTC.

The gene calls are TRBV6-1 and TRBJ2-2; 12 bases fit TRBD1. V lost 6 bases and J lost 5; bases outside the gene matches: 4. The germline V gene has CDR1 MNHNS and CDR2 SASEGT. The CDR3 has 15 residues. CDR3 in DNA: TGTGCCAGCAGGGGGACAGGGGGCGAGACCGGGGAGCTGTTTTTT. Translation: CASRGTGGETGELFF.

This clone was counted a single time. The CDR3 DNA reads as TGTGCCAGCAACTTTAGGGGCAGCCCAACTAATGAAAAACTGTTTTTT. It yields the protein CASNFRGSPTNEKLFF. The V gene is TRBV27, the J gene TRBJ1-4, with a possible D match to TRBD1 (5 bases). CDR1 is MNHEY and CDR2 is SMNVEV in the germline V gene (reference sequence). Between the trimmed V and J ends, which lost 7 bases and 0 bases, there was a span of 15 bases. There are 16 residues in the CDR3.